This T cell receptor beta chain was recorded in a study of T cells after posttransplantation cyclophosphamide (TCRdb year 2016). For the study in its entirety: Using TRB sequencing, the study followed how the T cell repertoire rebuilt after myeloablative bone marrow transplantation with posttransplantation cyclophosphamide given as GVHD prophylaxis. Blood from every one of the approximately 36 PTCy patients who had 1-year posttransplant specimens underwent TRB sequencing. Public TRB sequences were queried against a database of over 3,500 sequences associated with responses to pathogens, tumor antigens, self-antigens and alloantigens. TRA and TRB clonality were tightly correlated in about ten samples, so subsequent TCR analyses focused on TRB only. Up to about 3 additional blood samples from 2 to 5.2 years after transplant were also TRB-sequenced in 3 patients, as was pretransplant blood from several patients. Samples from a few dozen PTCy-treated patients and under 20 related bone marrow donors of those patients were subjected to antigen receptor sequencing. The investigation overall reported the following: At 1-2 months, donor-recipient similarity was low but rose over the first year, and the later blood repertoires were often dominated by donor CD8+ memory clones. Across roughly 40 patients, recipient CMV seropositivity and CMV reactivation were highly associated with TRB clonality; PTCy diversity was similar to CNI/methotrexate controls. The TRB repertoires of T cells infiltrating skin or the GI tract showed only limited overlap with the TRB repertoires found in blood.

Genomic DNA was used for TRB sequencing, which was performed with the immunoSEQ assay at survey resolution or with the hsTCRB kit. The original methods were these. The immunoSEQ software handled the initial read processing, while the LymphoSeq R package was used for the repertoire analyses. Clonality was calculated as 1 minus normalized Shannon entropy, and the Gini coefficient was also calculated for each TRB dataset. To infer phenotypes in unsorted samples, TRB sequences from sorted subsets of the recipient or donor were mapped onto the unsorted samples of the same recipient. As stored in TCRdb, this immuneACCESS dataset retains in-frame rearrangements with V and J assigned. A fraction of the clones does not appear; measured against another copy, unresolved V genes explain less than half of the discrepancy, and the remainder lacks a known reason. The DNA was the basis for D and trimming; V, J and clone size are from that table. Recorded for this sample are tens of thousands of clones; roughly nine tenths of them occurred a single time. The ten largest clones add up to around 0.1% of the sample.

Looking up the germline V gene yields CDR1 SGHRS and CDR2 YFSETQ. V lost 2 bases and J lost 3 bases; the stretch between them is 2 bases long. The CDR3 runs 11 residues from the cysteine to the phenylalanine. The entry retains the CDR3 DNA only, 33 bases that are in frame from base 1. Viable CD3+CD4+ or CD3+CD8+ cells that were CCR7+CD45RA+CD45RO-CD95-CD27+CD28+ were classified as naive T cells. Related bone marrow donors provided peripheral blood samples on the day of marrow donation. Peripheral blood and bone marrow mononuclear cells were isolated by Ficoll-Hypaque density centrifugation and were cryopreserved. FACS on a FACSAria II was used to sort CD4+ and CD8+ T cells, including the naive and memory subsets. A word on this clone: No antigen is known for it. Base-call qualities are not available, and no considerably larger clone is one nucleotide away.

Source material: naive CD4+ T cells sorted from blood. The sequence joins TRBV5-1 to TRBJ2-5, with the identity of the D gene unclear. This clonotype originated in a man under 40 in good health and a related stem cell transplant donor. Here the CDR3 is given as CASSFKETQYF. The DNA sequence is given as TGCGCCAGCAGCTTTAAAGAGACCCAGTACTTC. The full variable domain, with segments outside the CDR3 supplied by the reference TRBV5-1 and TRBJ2-5 proteins, appears as KAGVTQTPRYLIKTRGQQVTLSCSPISGHRSVSWYQQTPGQGLQFLFEYFSETQRNKGNFPGRFSGRQFSNSRSEMNVSTLELGDSALYLCASSFKETQYFGPGTRLLVL.